The 18 T cell receptor beta chains below come from one sample, sequenced in a study of T cells after somatic rescue of genetic block. Data came from immunoSEQ multiplex PCR; TCRdb stores just in-frame clones and leaves some out. The top ten clones hold approximately 1.5% of a sample with some 90,000 clones, 80% to 90% of them seen once. Sequences were obtained from peripheral blood mononuclear cells (PBMCs). The receptors derive from a woman in her late teens or twenties.

The rearrangement uses TRBV14 and TRBJ1-1, with 10 positions matching TRBD1. Germline lookup yields CDR1 SGHDN and CDR2 FVKESK. CDR3 length equals 14 residues. Losses at the gene ends were 4 bases for V and 4 bases for J; bases not matched to a gene: 3. The DNA of the CDR3 is TGTGCCAGCAGCCTCCGGACAGGGGGCACTGAAGCTTTCTTT. Translation gives CASSLRTGGTEAFF.

CDR3 protein: CASSLKGGFWGQETQYF. The CDR3 nucleotides are TGCGCCAGCAGCCTTAAAGGGGGTTTCTGGGGCCAAGAGACCCAGTACTTC. V is TRBV5-1 and J is TRBJ2-5, with D tentatively TRBD1 (6 bases). Trimming cost V 4 bases and J 1 base, with 20 bases left between them. The V gene's germline CDR1 is SGHRS and CDR2 YFSETQ. The CDR3 runs to 17 residues.

As for this clone: This likely comes from a read error, as the CDR3 has no conserved phenylalanine or tryptophan at its end. The DNA is omitted, as the CDR3 cannot be located on it reliably, and the CDR3 follows TCRdb's listing. The rearrangement joins TRBV28 to TRBJ1-1. The V gene's germline CDR1 is MDHEN and CDR2 SYDVKM. The CDR3 region is 12 residues in length, termini included. The CDR3: CASSPSSRVRDL.

The CDR3 sequence: CASNRMEAVGYTF. CDR3 nucleotide sequence: TGTGCCAGCAATCGAATGGAGGCGGTTGGCTACACCTTC. V usage is TRBV28 and J usage is TRBJ1-2; no definite D call. Germline lookup yields CDR1 MDHEN and CDR2 SYDVKM. The CDR3 has 13 amino acids. V shed 7 bases and J shed 7 bases, with 16 bases lying between them.

The rearrangement uses TRBV15 and TRBJ1-1, with D unclear. V lost 0 bases and J lost 1, with 9 bases in between. Germline values: CDR1 LNHNV, CDR2 YYDKDF (reference sequence). CDR3 length equals 15 residues. The DNA for the CDR3 is TGTGCCACCAGCAGAGAGACGGCTCCGAACACTGAAGCTTTCTTT. It specifies CATSRETAPNTEAFF.

The J gene is TRBJ2-1, the V gene TRBV2; 12 nucleotides align to TRBD2. The CDR3 consists of 17 residues. J was trimmed by 12 bases and V by 8 bases; bases with no gene match: 20. Germline V CDR1 and CDR2: SNHLY, FYNNEI. The CDR3 DNA reads as TGTGCCAGCGATCCACAAGGCCGGGGACTAGCGGGCGTGGGGCAGTTCTTC. Amino acid sequence: CASDPQGRGLAGVGQFF.

The J gene is TRBJ2-1, the V gene TRBV9, with D tentatively TRBD2 (5 bases). Trimming took off 3 bases at V and 4 bases at J, with 14 bases between the two ends. Per the germline V gene, CDR1 is SGDLS and CDR2 is YYNGEE. The CDR3 totals 15 residues. The CDR3 sequence is CASSEPERGYNEQFF. CDR3 DNA: TGTGCCAGCAGCGAGCCCGAACGGGGTTACAATGAGCAGTTCTTC.

This rearrangement joins TRBV14 to TRBJ2-7, with TRBD2 matching 8 bases. V gave up 3 bases and J gave up 6 bases; unmatched junction bases: 13. There are 16 residues in the CDR3. CDR1 is SGHDN, CDR2 FVKESK, per germline. The CDR3 protein is CASSHRGGAGSTEQYF. Here the CDR3 DNA reads TGTGCCAGCAGCCACCGGGGGGGGGCAGGGTCAACCGAGCAGTACTTC.

The chain combines TRBV5-6 with TRBJ2-7; 8 bases are a match to TRBD2. This CDR3 has 16 amino acids. Germline V CDR1 and CDR2: SGHDT, YYEEEE. The V gene end was trimmed by 5 bases and the J gene end by 7 bases; junction bases not matched to a gene: 17. The CDR3 loop is CASRPNGREVWREQYF. CDR3 DNA: TGTGCCAGCAGACCTAACGGGCGGGAGGTTTGGCGGGAGCAGTACTTC.

V usage is TRBV6-1 and J usage is TRBJ1-4; no definite D call. Germline CDR1 is MNHNS and CDR2 is SASEGT. Trimming took 3 bases from V and 8 from J, leaving 13 bases between them. This CDR3 contains 14 residues. The CDR3 sequence is CASSDMQGSEKLFF. CDR3 bases: TGTGCCAGCAGTGACATGCAAGGCTCCGAAAAACTGTTTTTT.

The rearrangement joins TRBV13 to TRBJ2-7; 10 bases are a match to TRBD1. Germline loops: CDR1 PRHDT, CDR2 FYEKMQ (reference sequence). This CDR3 region has 14 residues. J gave up 6 bases and V 6 bases, and 8 bases lay outside the gene matches. The chain's CDR3 is CASRPRDRGLEQYF. In DNA form, the CDR3 reads TGTGCCAGCAGGCCCCGGGACAGGGGACTCGAGCAGTACTTC.

This sequence joins TRBV20-1 and TRBJ1-2, with D uncertain. Germline values: CDR1 DFQATT, CDR2 SNEGSKA (reference sequence). This CDR3 contains 11 residues. Trimming took 1 base from V and 5 from J, leaving 5 bases between them. As DNA, the CDR3 is TGCAGTGCTAGAGGCAGATATGGCTACACCTTC. This sequence encodes CSARGRYGYTF.

This chain joins TRBV27 and TRBJ2-7; 7 positions match TRBD2. Germline V gives CDR1 MNHEY, CDR2 SMNVEV (reference sequence). The CDR3 runs 15 residues. V shed 5 bases, J shed 6 bases, and the junction held 13 bases outside the gene matches. The CDR3 is CASSNGEGRALEQYF. CDR3 nucleotide sequence: TGTGCCAGCAGTAACGGGGAAGGGAGGGCCCTCGAGCAGTACTTC.

The J gene is TRBJ2-1, the V gene TRBV7-6; D unresolved. This CDR3 comprises 17 residues. CDR1 and CDR2 (germline): SGHVS, FNYEAQ. V lost 5 bases and J 2 bases, leaving 19 bases between the germline ends. The CDR3 bases are TGTGCCAGCAGCCGTCGAGACATGGACCGGCCCTACAATGAGCAGTTCTTC. The encoded protein is CASSRRDMDRPYNEQFF.

CDR3 sequence: CASSRIAGSTGELFF. The CDR3 nucleotides read TGTGCCAGCAGCAGAATAGCGGGTTCCACCGGGGAGCTGTTTTTT. The rearrangement joins TRBV28 to TRBJ2-2; 7 nucleotides align to TRBD2. The CDR3 has 15 amino acids. V lost 6 bases, J lost 4 bases, and 8 bases stayed unmatched. CDR1 is MDHEN, CDR2 SYDVKM, per germline. The full variable domain, its missing parts supplied by reference TRBV28 and TRBJ2-2, is DVKVTQSSRYLVKRTGEKVFLECVQDMDHENMFWYRQDPGLGLRLIYFSYDVKMKEKGDIPEGYSVSREKKERFSLILESASTNQTSMYLCASSRIAGSTGELFFGEGSRLTVL.

This clone was detected only once. The chain couples TRBV19 to TRBJ1-5; perhaps TRBD1 as D (6 bases). CDR1 and CDR2 (germline): LNHDA, SQIVND (reference sequence). CDR3 length: 16 amino acids. V was shortened by 5 bases and J by 1 base, with 15 bases between the two germline ends. The CDR3 sequence: CASSVGQTVSNQPQHF. The CDR3 DNA follows: TGTGCCAGTAGTGTAGGACAGACAGTAAGCAATCAGCCCCAGCATTTT. Filled out from reference TRBV19 and TRBJ1-5, the complete variable domain reads DGGITQSPKYLFRKEGQNVTLSCEQNLNHDAMYWYRQDPGQGLRLIYYSQIVNDFQKGDIAEGYSVSREKKESFPLTVTSAQKNPTAFYLCASSVGQTVSNQPQHFGDGTRLSIL.

This chain joins TRBV28 and TRBJ2-7, with 12 nucleotides matching TRBD2. CDR1 MDHEN and CDR2 SYDVKM come from the germline V gene. With 5 bases clipped from V and 1 base from J, the junction kept 9 bases outside the gene matches. The CDR3 is 17 residues long. The CDR3 region is CASSAGTSGFSSYEQYF. The CDR3, as DNA: TGTGCCAGCAGTGCCGGGACTAGCGGGTTTAGTTCCTACGAGCAGTACTTC.

The chain recombines TRBV30 with TRBJ2-7; 7 positions match TRBD1. The CDR3 covers 13 residues. Germline CDR1 and CDR2: GTSNPN and SVGIG (reference sequence). Trimming removed 3 bases from V and 7 bases from J; junction bases left unmatched: 9. CDR3 nucleotide sequence: TGTGCCTGGAGCGCGACAGGGATTGGGGAGCAGTACTTC. Amino acids: CAWSATGIGEQYF. The entire variable domain, with the rest obtained from reference TRBV30 and TRBJ2-7, is as follows: SQTIHQWPATLVQPVGSPLSLECTVEGTSNPNLYWYRQAAGRGLQLLFYSVGIGQISSEVPQNLSASRPQDRQFILSSKKLLLSDSGFYLCAWSATGIGEQYFGPGTRLTVT.